This is a list of T cell receptor beta chains from one sample in a study of cytomegalovirus exposure and HLA in healthy donors. The assay was immunoSEQ multiplex PCR, and TCRdb's table has in-frame clones only and misses some. The sample holds about 190,000 clones, roughly four fifths seen once. The sequenced sample was PBMCs. These receptors were collected from a woman aged 30 to 39 in good health and CMV-seropositive. CDR3s include the opening cysteine and the closing phenylalanine or tryptophan. A D gene is named only where the DNA matches it firmly. The size entry is marked missing in some rows and otherwise reads once, few, many or a size class.

v_gene	abundance	d_gene	j_gene	CDR3nt	CDR3aa
TRBV15	NA	TRBD2	TRBJ2-1	TGTGCCACCAGCAGAGGGGGGGGAACCTACAATGAGCAGTTCTTC	CATSRGGGTYNEQFF
TRBV27	NA	NA	TRBJ2-7	TGTGCCAGCAGTCCATCAGGATTCGAGCAGTACTTC	CASSPSGFEQYF
TRBV7-2	NA	NA	TRBJ1-1	TGTGCCAGCAGCTTAGACGCCCATAGGGGAGGGACTGAAGCTTTCTTT	CASSLDAHRGGTEAFF
TRBV11-2	NA	TRBD2	TRBJ2-7	TGTGCCAGCAGCTTATACCAGATGGGCGGGAGGGCCGAGTACGAGCAGTACTTC	CASSLYQMGGRAEYEQYF
TRBV5-1	few	NA	TRBJ2-7	TGCGCCAGCAGCTTGGTTGCGGGGCGGTCCTCCTACGAGCAGTACTTC	CASSLVAGRSSYEQYF
TRBV6-5	NA	TRBD1	TRBJ1-2	TGTGCCAGCAGTTACTCGAGTCAGGGGGGAGGCTACACCTTC	CASSYSSQGGGYTF
TRBV5-5	few	NA	TRBJ1-5	TGTGCCAGCAGCCTCCTGACTGGTAGCAATCAGCCCCAGCATTTT	CASSLLTGSNQPQHF
TRBV18	NA	TRBD2	TRBJ2-2	TGTGCCAGCTCACGGACTAGCGGTAACACCGGGGAGCTGTTTTTT	CASSRTSGNTGELFF
TRBV19	few	NA	TRBJ2-4	TGTGCCAGTAGTATCCGGGTGGGTAACATTCAGTACTTC	CASSIRVGNIQYF
TRBV6-1	few	TRBD2	TRBJ2-1	TGTGCCAGCCAAAGACTTAGCGGGAGGGGGTTCTTC	CASQRLSGRGFF
TRBV5-1	NA	TRBD1	TRBJ1-4	TGCGCCAGCAGCGCCAGGACAGGGGGAGGTGAAAAACTGTTTTTT	CASSARTGGGEKLFF
TRBV5-1	NA	TRBD2	TRBJ2-1	TGCGCCAGCAGCCCCGGCGGACTAGCGGCCTACAATGAGCAGTTCTTC	CASSPGGLAAYNEQFF
TRBV19	NA	TRBD2	TRBJ2-7	TGTGCCAGTAGTTTGAGAGGCCAAGCACCCCTAGCGGGACTCTATTACGAGCAGTACTTC	CASSLRGQAPLAGLYYEQYF
TRBV19	NA	NA	TRBJ2-2	TGTGCCAGTAGTATAGTTTTTTTGGGGCACGGGGAGCTGTTTTTT	CASSIVFLGHGELFF
TRBV4-2	NA	TRBD2	TRBJ2-3	TGTGCCAGCAGCCGACTCCCCCCGCTAGCGGGAGCCCCAGATACGCAGTATTTT	CASSRLPPLAGAPDTQYF
TRBV2	NA	TRBD2	TRBJ2-2	TGTGCCAGCAGAAGACTAGCGGGAGTCACCGGGGAGCTGTTTTTT	CASRRLAGVTGELFF
TRBV19	NA	TRBD1	TRBJ2-1	TGTGCCAGCTCCTCAGGGGGAAATGAGCAGTTCTTC	CASSSGGNEQFF
TRBV7-9	NA	TRBD2	TRBJ2-1	TGTTCCAGCAGCTTGACTAGCGGGAGGAATGAGCAGTTCTTC	CSSSLTSGRNEQFF
TRBV27	NA	NA	TRBJ2-2	TGTGCCAGCAGTCCCCTCCCTAGCGTTCTAACGGTAGGGGAGCTGTTTTTT	CASSPLPSVLTVGELFF
TRBV4-1	NA	NA	TRBJ2-5	TGCGCCAGCAGCCAAGCGGGAGAGGAGACCCAGTACTTC	CASSQAGEETQYF
TRBV27	NA	TRBD1	TRBJ1-4	TGTGCCAGCAGTTTAACACAGACAGGGGAAAAACTGTTTTTT	CASSLTQTGEKLFF
TRBV5-4	few	NA	TRBJ2-7	TGTGCCAGCAGCTTGGAAGCTAGCAGCTACGAGCAGTACTTC	CASSLEASSYEQYF
TRBV5-4	many	TRBD1	TRBJ2-4	TGTGCCAGCAGTAGAGGACAGGAAAACATTCAGTACTTC	CASSRGQENIQYF
TRBV7-2	NA	NA	TRBJ2-3	TGTGCCAGCAGTCTTCCGGGAGCAGATACGCAGTATTTT	CASSLPGADTQYF
TRBV7-2	NA	NA	TRBJ2-7	TGTGCCAGCAGCTTAGGTGCTGAGTGGGCCCCGGCCGAGCAGTACTTC	CASSLGAEWAPAEQYF
TRBV4-1	NA	TRBD1	TRBJ1-2	TGCGCCAGCAGCCAGACAGGGGCGTTCTATGGCTACACCTTC	CASSQTGAFYGYTF
TRBV18	NA	TRBD1	TRBJ1-5	TGTGCCAGCTCAGCGCCGGGACAGGGTAATCAGCCCCAGCATTTT	CASSAPGQGNQPQHF
TRBV10-2	NA	NA	TRBJ2-1	TGCGCCAGCAGTCTGAGGAGGTATGGGTACAATGAGCAGTTCTTC	CASSLRRYGYNEQFF
TRBV11-2	NA	TRBD2	TRBJ2-7	TGTGCCAGCAGCCCGATCAAGGGCGGGAGCTCCTACGAGCAGTACTTC	CASSPIKGGSSYEQYF
TRBV19	NA	NA	TRBJ1-2	TGTGCCAGTAGCCCACCCGGGGGGGTCTATGGCTACACCTTC	CASSPPGGVYGYTF
TRBV2	once	TRBD1	TRBJ1-4	TGTGCCAGCAGTCTTGGGACAGGGGAAGAAAAACTGTTTTTT	CASSLGTGEEKLFF
TRBV11-2	NA	TRBD2	TRBJ2-5	TGTGCCAGCAGCTTAGGGGGCAGGCGGGGGGAGACCCAGTACTTC	CASSLGGRRGETQYF
TRBV11-2	once	NA	TRBJ1-4	TGTGCCAGCAGCTTAGATCGTTCTTATGAAAAACTGTTTTTT	CASSLDRSYEKLFF
TRBV7-9	NA	NA	TRBJ2-1	TGTTCCAGCAGCTTCGGGCAGGGAGGTGATGAGCAGTTCTTC	CSSSFGQGGDEQFF
TRBV28	NA	NA	TRBJ1-5	TGTGCCAGCAGCCCCTTAGGGGCAGGCAATCAGCCCCAGCATTTT	CASSPLGAGNQPQHF
TRBV6-5	NA	NA	TRBJ2-2	TGTGCCAGCAGTTACATCGGGGGAACCGGGGAGCTGTTTTTT	CASSYIGGTGELFF